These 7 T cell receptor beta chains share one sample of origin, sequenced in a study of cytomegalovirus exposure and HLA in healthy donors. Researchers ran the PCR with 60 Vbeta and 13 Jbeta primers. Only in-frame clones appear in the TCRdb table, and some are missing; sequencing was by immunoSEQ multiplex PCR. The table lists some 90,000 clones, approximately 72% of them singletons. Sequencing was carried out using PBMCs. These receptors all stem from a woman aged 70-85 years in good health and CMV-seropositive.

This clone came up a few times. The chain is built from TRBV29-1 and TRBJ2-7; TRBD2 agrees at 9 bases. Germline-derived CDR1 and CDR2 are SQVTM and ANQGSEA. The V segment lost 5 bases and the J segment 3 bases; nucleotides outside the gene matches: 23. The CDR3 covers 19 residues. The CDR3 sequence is CSVRQVGLAGGDESYEQYF. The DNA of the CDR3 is TGCAGCGTTCGACAGGTGGGACTAGCTGGTGGGGACGAGAGCTACGAGCAGTACTTC.

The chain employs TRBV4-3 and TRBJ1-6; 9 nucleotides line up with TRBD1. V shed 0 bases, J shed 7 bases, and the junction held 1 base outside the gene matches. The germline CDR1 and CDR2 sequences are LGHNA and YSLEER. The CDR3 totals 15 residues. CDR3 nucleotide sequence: TGCGCCAGCAGCCAAGAAGGACAGGGGAATTCACCCCTCCACTTT. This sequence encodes CASSQEGQGNSPLHF.

DNA of the CDR3: TGTGCCTCAACCCCCGGATTTGGAGACTATGGCTACACCTTC. Its translation: CASTPGFGDYGYTF. The rearrangement links TRBV30 to TRBJ1-2; D is undetermined. Between the trimmed V and J ends, which lost 7 bases and 3 bases, there was a span of 18 bases. The CDR3 is 14 residues long. CDR1 and CDR2 (germline): GTSNPN, SVGIG (reference sequence).

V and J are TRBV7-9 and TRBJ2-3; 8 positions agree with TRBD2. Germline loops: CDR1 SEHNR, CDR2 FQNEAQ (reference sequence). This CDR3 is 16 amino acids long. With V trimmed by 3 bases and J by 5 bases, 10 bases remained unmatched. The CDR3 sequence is CASSFFASGSEDTQYF. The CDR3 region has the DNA TGTGCCAGCAGCTTTTTCGCGAGCGGGAGCGAAGATACGCAGTATTTT. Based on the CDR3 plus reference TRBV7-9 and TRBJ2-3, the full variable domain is DTGVSQNPRHKITKRGQNVTFRCDPISEHNRLYWYRQTLGQGPEFLTYFQNEAQLEKSRLLSDRFSAERPKGSFSTLEIQRTEQGDSAMYLCASSFFASGSEDTQYFGPGTRLTVL.

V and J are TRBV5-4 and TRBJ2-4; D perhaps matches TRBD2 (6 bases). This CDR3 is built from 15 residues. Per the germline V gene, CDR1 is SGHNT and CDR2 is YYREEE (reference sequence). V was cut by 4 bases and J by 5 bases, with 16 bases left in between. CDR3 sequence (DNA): TGTGCCAGCAGCCCATTCCGAGGAGGGGAAAACATTCAGTACTTC. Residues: CASSPFRGGENIQYF.

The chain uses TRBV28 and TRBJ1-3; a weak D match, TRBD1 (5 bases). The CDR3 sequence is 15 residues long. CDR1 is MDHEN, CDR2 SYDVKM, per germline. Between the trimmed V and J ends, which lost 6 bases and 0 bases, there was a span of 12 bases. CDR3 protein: CASSSGLRSGNTIYF. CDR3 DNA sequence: TGTGCCAGCAGCTCGGGACTGCGCTCTGGAAACACCATATATTTT. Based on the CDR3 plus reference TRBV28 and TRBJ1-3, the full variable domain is DVKVTQSSRYLVKRTGEKVFLECVQDMDHENMFWYRQDPGLGLRLIYFSYDVKMKEKGDIPEGYSVSREKKERFSLILESASTNQTSMYLCASSSGLRSGNTIYFGEGSWLTVV.

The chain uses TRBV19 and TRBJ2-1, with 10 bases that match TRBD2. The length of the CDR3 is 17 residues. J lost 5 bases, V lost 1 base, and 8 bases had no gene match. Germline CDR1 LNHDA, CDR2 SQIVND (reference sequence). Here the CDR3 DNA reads TGTGCCAGTAGTATAGTGGCACTAGCGGGAATAAACAATGAGCAGTTCTTC. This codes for CASSIVALAGINNEQFF.